These 32 T cell receptor beta chains originate from one sample sequenced in a study of Ad26.COV2.S vaccination and SARS-CoV-2 variants. Treatment specified: some 20 received Ad26.COV2.S at low or high dose, single or two shots; five or six received placebo; per-sample allocation not given. All samples were drawn on day 63, counting from the first vaccine or placebo injection. Assay used: immunoSEQ multiplex PCR; TCRdb lists only in-frame clones, some missing. The repertoire holds about 680,000 clones, around 92% seen once, with approximately 1.5% in the top ten. Here the sequenced sample was peripheral blood, taken in a trial of Ad26.COV2.S vaccine versus placebo. The receptors derive from a person aged 18-65 years who received the Ad26.COV2.S COVID-19 vaccine or a placebo.

The J gene is TRBJ2-1, the V gene TRBV7-2; 14 bases are a match to TRBD2. Germline CDR1 is SGHTA and CDR2 is FQGNSA. The CDR3 contains 16 residues. The V segment lost 5 bases and the J segment 3 bases; nucleotides outside the gene matches: 3. Here the CDR3 reads CASSGLAGGGYNEQFF. The DNA of the CDR3 is TGTGCCAGCAGCGGACTAGCGGGAGGTGGCTACAATGAGCAGTTCTTC.

This sequence joins TRBV10-3 and TRBJ2-1; TRBD2 agrees at 9 bases. In germline, CDR1 is ENHRY, CDR2 SYGVKD. J lost 1 base, V lost 6 bases, and 7 bases had no gene match. The CDR3 spans 16 residues. The CDR3 reads CAIRPQSGGSYNEQFF. The CDR3 DNA reads TGTGCCATCAGGCCGCAGAGCGGGGGGTCCTACAATGAGCAGTTCTTC.

The rearrangement joins TRBV7-9 to TRBJ1-1, with unresolved D. Germline loops: CDR1 SEHNR, CDR2 FQNEAQ (reference sequence). V dropped 5 bases and J dropped 2 bases, with 12 bases sitting between them. The CDR3 is 14 residues long. The CDR3 nucleotides are TGTGCCAGCAGCCCCGACACCCTAAACACTGAAGCTTTCTTT. Translated, it gives CASSPDTLNTEAFF.

This clone has a handful of counts. The V gene is TRBV7-8, the J gene TRBJ1-2; D gene unclear. There are 13 residues in the CDR3. V lost 3 bases to trimming and J lost 6 bases, with 11 bases between them. Germline CDR1 is SGHVS and CDR2 is FQNEAQ. CDR3 DNA sequence: TGTGCCAGCAGCTTCGGACCAGTGGATGGCTACACCTTC. It encodes CASSFGPVDGYTF.

The V gene is TRBV7-2, the J gene TRBJ2-3; unclear D gene. V shed 4 bases and J shed 1 base, with 6 bases lying between them. Germline lookup yields CDR1 SGHTA and CDR2 FQGNSA. The CDR3 runs 13 residues. The CDR3 is CASSSRRTDTQYF. The CDR3 bases are TGTGCCAGCAGCTCCCGGCGCACAGATACGCAGTATTTT.

The J gene is TRBJ1-1, the V gene TRBV19, with a possible D match to TRBD1 (5 bases). This CDR3 spans 14 amino acids. Trimming took off 8 bases at V and 2 bases at J, with 15 bases between the two ends. Per the germline V gene, CDR1 is LNHDA and CDR2 is SQIVND (reference sequence). CDR3 in DNA: TGTGCCAGTCGAGCCGACAGAGTCAACACTGAAGCTTTCTTT. Protein: CASRADRVNTEAFF.

As concerns this clone: In the same sample, other DNA sequences code for this CDR3. The chain employs TRBV7-2 and TRBJ2-5; no clear D gene. Per the germline V gene, CDR1 is SGHTA and CDR2 is FQGNSA. Trimming cost V 1 base and J 2 bases, with 5 bases left between them. The CDR3 is 13 residues long. The CDR3 DNA follows: TGTGCCAGCAGCTTAGTTATTCAAGAGACCCAGTACTTC. Translating it yields CASSLVIQETQYF.

J is TRBJ1-2 and V is TRBV20-1, with no clear D. The length of the CDR3 is 10 residues. Trimming cost V 5 bases and J 7 bases, with 8 bases left between them. The germline V gene has CDR1 DFQATT and CDR2 SNEGSKA (reference sequence). The CDR3 nucleotides are TGCAGTGCTGTTAAGTCTGGCTACACCTTC. Amino acids: CSAVKSGYTF.

The chain carries TRBV2 and TRBJ1-5; D remains ambiguous. Trimming took 8 bases from V and 2 from J, leaving 10 bases between them. The germline gives CDR1 SNHLY, CDR2 FYNNEI. CDR3 size: 13 residues. The DNA for the CDR3 is TGTGCCAGCCGCAACTCTGGCAATCAGCCCCAGCATTTT. The encoded protein is CASRNSGNQPQHF.

This chain joins TRBV30 and TRBJ1-2, with unresolved D. Trimming took 1 base from V and 4 from J, leaving 10 bases between them. Germline values: CDR1 GTSNPN, CDR2 SVGIG (reference sequence). This CDR3 spans 13 amino acids. CDR3 in amino acids: CAWSAGQLYGYTF. CDR3 nucleotides: TGTGCCTGGAGTGCGGGTCAGCTCTATGGCTACACCTTC.

The CDR3 sequence is CASSHGGAKNIQYF. CDR3 DNA: TGTGCCAGCAGTCACGGGGGAGCCAAAAACATTCAGTACTTC. V usage is TRBV6-2 or TRBV6-3 and J usage is TRBJ2-4; possibly TRBD2 for D (6 bases). CDR3 size: 14 residues. V gave up 5 bases and J gave up 0 bases, with 8 bases separating them. Per germline, CDR1 MNHEY and CDR2 SVGEGT.

V gene TRBV3-1 (or the pseudogene TRBV3-2) combines with J gene TRBJ1-2; 10 nucleotides line up with TRBD1. Trimming removed 5 bases from V and 4 bases from J; junction bases left unmatched: 7. The CDR3 has 15 residues. Germline V CDR1 and CDR2: LGHDT, YNNKEL (reference sequence). CDR3 coding DNA: TGTGCCAGCAGCGCTCTTAGGACAGGGGGCTATGGCTACACCTTC. Translation gives CASSALRTGGYGYTF.

The chain is built from TRBV12-3 or TRBV12-4 and TRBJ1-2, with D unclear. This CDR3 spans 12 amino acids. Trimming left V 5 bases short and J 9 bases short, with 13 bases between. For the CDR3, the DNA is TGTGCCAGCAGTGAAGGTACGATGAGCTACACCTTC. It yields the protein CASSEGTMSYTF.

This clone was seen a handful of times. V gene TRBV5-1 combines with J gene TRBJ2-7; TRBD1 is a possible D gene (6 bases). Trimming pared 4 bases from V and 3 bases from J, leaving 23 bases between. CDR1 and CDR2 from the germline V gene are SGHRS and YFSETQ. The CDR3 is 17 residues long. This chain's CDR3 is CASSPGFSTGVSYEQYF. In nucleotides, the CDR3 is TGCGCCAGCAGCCCCGGTTTTTCGACAGGTGTGAGCTACGAGCAGTACTTC.

The gene calls are TRBV6-5 and TRBJ2-7; tentative D call: TRBD2 (6 bases). This CDR3 has 15 residues. Per germline, CDR1 MNHEY and CDR2 SVGAGI. Trimming pared 7 bases from V and 0 bases from J, leaving 16 bases between. The CDR3 region has the DNA TGTGCCAGCACCCCCGGGGGAGCCTCCTCCTACGAGCAGTACTTC. It specifies CASTPGGASSYEQYF.

Remarks on this clone: Other DNA sequences in this sample translate to the same CDR3. The chain recombines TRBV19 with TRBJ1-5, with a tentative D call TRBD1 (6 bases). This CDR3 comprises 15 residues. Germline V gives CDR1 LNHDA, CDR2 SQIVND (reference sequence). Between the trimmed V and J ends, which lost 3 bases and 2 bases, there was a span of 11 bases. The CDR3 loop reads CASSIGGQGNQPQHF. The CDR3 nucleotides read TGTGCCAGTAGTATCGGGGGGCAGGGCAATCAGCCCCAGCATTTT.

The CDR3 sequence: CASSTDSLNQPQHF. CDR3 DNA: TGTGCCAGTAGTACGGACAGCCTGAATCAGCCCCAGCATTTT. The chain recombines TRBV19 with TRBJ1-5; a weak D match, TRBD1 (6 bases). This CDR3 has 14 amino acids. Trimming shortened V by 4 bases and J by 4 bases, and 11 bases separated the two germline ends. Germline lookup yields CDR1 LNHDA and CDR2 SQIVND (reference sequence). The variable domain in full, with the rest retrieved from reference TRBV19 and TRBJ1-5, is DGGITQSPKYLFRKEGQNVTLSCEQNLNHDAMYWYRQDPGQGLRLIYYSQIVNDFQKGDIAEGYSVSREKKESFPLTVTSAQKNPTAFYLCASSTDSLNQPQHFGDGTRLSIL.

This chain uses TRBV5-8 with TRBJ2-3; no clear D gene. Trimming took off 1 base at V and 5 bases at J, with 5 bases between the two ends. Germline V CDR1 and CDR2: SGHTS, YDEGEE. The CDR3 covers 12 residues. The chain's CDR3 is CASSLRGDTQYF. CDR3 DNA: TGTGCCAGCAGCTTGAGAGGAGATACGCAGTATTTT. The full variable domain, in which reference TRBV5-8 and TRBJ2-3 provide the parts outside the CDR3, is EAGVTQSPTHLIKTRGQQATLRCSPISGHTSVYWYQQALGLGLQFLLWYDEGEERNRGNFPPRFSGRQFPNYSSELNVNALELEDSALYLCASSLRGDTQYFGPGTRLTVL.

V usage is TRBV2 and J usage is TRBJ1-4; D might be TRBD1 (5 bases). The CDR3 has 13 amino acids. Germline V gene lookup returns CDR1 SNHLY and CDR2 FYNNEI. The V gene lost 7 bases and the J gene lost 4 bases, with 10 bases spanning the gap. CDR3 sequence: CASKGQSNEKLFF. The CDR3 DNA sequence: TGTGCCAGCAAGGGGCAGAGTAATGAAAAACTGTTTTTT.

At least ten counts were recorded for this clone. The genes are TRBV27 and TRBJ1-6; TRBD1 is a possible D gene (5 bases). The germline V and J ends were trimmed by 2 bases and 0 bases, with 11 bases remaining between them. Germline assignment: CDR1 MNHEY and CDR2 SMNVEV (reference sequence). The CDR3 is made up of 17 amino acids. The chain's CDR3 is CASSLGAINSYNSPLHF. Written as DNA, the CDR3 is TGTGCCAGCAGTTTAGGGGCCATAAACTCCTATAATTCACCCCTCCACTTT.

A single count supports this clone. The chain is built from TRBV7-2 and TRBJ2-5; D gene uncertain. This CDR3 contains 14 residues. CDR1 SGHTA and CDR2 FQGNSA come from the germline V gene. Between the trimmed V and J ends, which lost 5 bases and 5 bases, there was a span of 15 bases. This chain's CDR3 is CASSPSGGGETQYF. CDR3 DNA: TGTGCCAGCAGCCCCTCGGGCGGCGGTGAGACCCAGTACTTC.

V gene TRBV9 combines with J gene TRBJ2-7; D gene unclear. The CDR3 extends over 9 amino acids. In germline, CDR1 is SGDLS, CDR2 YYNGEE. CDR3 sequence: CAGGDEQYF. In nucleotides, the CDR3 is TGTGCGGGTGGAGACGAGCAGTACTTC.

V usage is TRBV6-5 and J usage is TRBJ2-7; maybe TRBD1 (6 bases). The germline V gene has CDR1 MNHEY and CDR2 SVGAGI. V was cut by 6 bases and J by 3 bases, with 18 bases left in between. The CDR3 consists of 15 residues. For the CDR3, the DNA is TGTGCCAGCAGCTACAGGGATATAGGGGACTACGAGCAGTACTTC. It encodes CASSYRDIGDYEQYF.

CDR3 nucleotides: TGTGCCAGCAGCACTAGGACAGGGAGCGACTATGGCTACACCTTC. Translated: CASSTRTGSDYGYTF. This chain connects TRBV2 to TRBJ1-2; 8 nucleotides agree with TRBD1. The ends lost 6 bases at V and 3 bases at J; junction bases unmatched: 9. Germline V gene lookup returns CDR1 SNHLY and CDR2 FYNNEI. The CDR3 length is 15 residues.

This chain joins TRBV19 and TRBJ2-2; 8 bases match TRBD1. The ends lost 3 bases at V and 6 bases at J; junction bases unmatched: 9. The CDR3 sequence is 16 residues long. The germline V gene has CDR1 LNHDA and CDR2 SQIVND (reference sequence). CDR3 amino acids: CASSIQGQVPAGELFF. The CDR3 nucleotides read TGTGCCAGTAGTATCCAGGGACAGGTCCCCGCCGGGGAGCTGTTTTTT.

As DNA, the CDR3 is TGTGCCAGCCGCACACAGGGAAGAGGGGGACAGCCCCAGCATTTT. Amino acid sequence: CASRTQGRGGQPQHF. The chain combines TRBV27 with TRBJ1-5; the D gene is possibly TRBD1 (6 bases). V lost 8 bases to trimming and J lost 7 bases, with 21 bases between them. This CDR3 is 15 amino acids long. The germline V gene has CDR1 MNHEY and CDR2 SMNVEV (reference sequence).

There are a few counts of this clone. The rearrangement uses TRBV19 and TRBJ1-5; perhaps TRBD1 as D (6 bases). The germline V gene has CDR1 LNHDA and CDR2 SQIVND (reference sequence). Trimming removed 3 bases from V and 4 bases from J, with 13 bases in between. This CDR3 region has 15 residues. CDR3 protein: CASSMRGTLNQPQHF. As DNA, the CDR3 is TGTGCCAGTAGTATGAGAGGGACACTAAATCAGCCCCAGCATTTT.

This clone appeared a few times. The gene calls are TRBV5-6 and TRBJ1-6, with 8 bases aligning to TRBD1. With V trimmed by 4 bases and J by 7 bases, 7 bases remained unmatched. CDR1 SGHDT and CDR2 YYEEEE come from the germline V gene. The CDR3 totals 15 residues. The DNA of the CDR3 is TGTGCCAGCAGCGACCCTGACAGGGGAAATTCACCCCTCCACTTT. Translation gives CASSDPDRGNSPLHF.

This sequence joins TRBV12-3 or TRBV12-4 and TRBJ1-1; TRBD1 matches 7 bases. Losses at the gene ends were 6 bases for V and 5 bases for J; bases not matched to a gene: 6. The CDR3 totals 13 residues. Here the CDR3 reads CASSYTGVTEAFF. The CDR3 bases are TGTGCCAGCAGCTACACAGGGGTGACTGAAGCTTTCTTT.

About this clone: Other nucleotide sequences in the sample specify the same CDR3. The chain couples TRBV6-5 to TRBJ2-7; tentatively, D is TRBD2 (6 bases). Germline V gives CDR1 MNHEY, CDR2 SVGAGI. CDR3 length equals 14 residues. Trimming cost V 2 bases and J 0 bases, with 8 bases left between them. CDR3: CASSYAGLSYEQYF. The DNA for the CDR3 is TGTGCCAGCAGTTACGCGGGGCTCTCCTACGAGCAGTACTTC.

The chain combines TRBV25-1 with TRBJ1-2, with D possibly matching TRBD1 (6 bases). V lost 3 bases, J lost 5 bases, and 19 bases lay in between. Germline assignment: CDR1 MGHDK and CDR2 SYGVNS. The CDR3 has 16 residues. In DNA form, the CDR3 reads TGTGCCAGCAGTGAGGCGACAGGATTCGGGGAGTATGGCTACACCTTC. Translating gives CASSEATGFGEYGYTF.

This chain connects TRBV3-1 (or the pseudogene TRBV3-2) to TRBJ1-1; no firm D call. Germline V CDR1 and CDR2: LGHDT, YNNKEL (reference sequence). Deletions cut 0 bases from V and 5 bases from J, with 10 bases between. The CDR3 has 14 amino acids. CDR3: CASSQDRSKTEAFF. The CDR3 DNA sequence: TGTGCCAGCAGCCAAGATCGATCAAAGACTGAAGCTTTCTTT.